The entry below gives a single T cell receptor beta chain sequence along with its context. This sample was taken from a study of control samples from healthy donors and cancer patients. The table came from immunoSEQ multiplex PCR; TCRdb's copy has only in-frame clones and leaves some out. The sample contains roughly 200,000 clones, around 90% of which appear only once. Sequences were obtained from blood. This receptor was obtained from a man aged 30 to 39 in good health.

The CDR3: CAISESTRNSPLHF. The CDR3 region has the DNA TGTGCCATCAGTGAGTCGACACGGAATTCACCCCTCCACTTT. V usage is TRBV10-3 and J usage is TRBJ1-6; D ambiguous. The V end lost 0 bases, the J end lost 7 bases, and 7 bases lay between the germline ends. Germline CDR1 is ENHRY and CDR2 is SYGVKD. The CDR3 is 14 residues long.